Below, 4 T cell receptor beta chains from the same sample are listed, as sequenced in a study of human T cells and chemical hapten exposure. MiXCR, run by TCRdb on the RACE reads, gives a single entry per CDR3 protein. This sample has 100,000 to 120,000 distinct CDR3 sequences, with roughly a third found just once. Time point described: patch test 3, about 24 weeks after DPC sensitization. Treatment in this sample: therapeutic diphenylcyclopropenone sensitization with weekly scalp DPC. The sequenced sample was whole blood, obtained in connection with sensitization to the hapten diphenylcyclopropenone (DPC). These receptors all stem from a man aged 40-49 years with alopecia areata. Some clones in this sample may be carry-over from other donors' samples.

The rearrangement links TRBV28 to TRBJ1-5; D perhaps matches TRBD1 (5 bases). The CDR3 runs 16 residues. Trimming took 4 bases from V and 5 from J, leaving 18 bases between them. Germline CDR1 reads MDHEN; CDR2 reads SYDVKM. The CDR3 sequence: CASSSHQGGTDQPQHF. CDR3 DNA sequence: TGTGCCAGCAGTTCCCACCAGGGAGGGACCGATCAGCCCCAGCATTTT.

This clonotype was observed a handful of times. This chain links TRBV6-2 or TRBV6-3 with TRBJ1-5; the D is unclear. This CDR3 comprises 14 residues. The germline V gene encodes CDR1 MNHEY and CDR2 SVGEGT. The V end was cut by 5 bases, the J end by 5 bases, with 13 bases between. Here the CDR3 DNA reads TGTGCCAGCAGTATGGGTGGGTTTTATCAGCCCCAGCATTTT. It codes for CASSMGGFYQPQHF.

The chain uses TRBV4-3 and TRBJ1-2; D is perhaps TRBD1 (5 bases). Germline V gene lookup returns CDR1 LGHNA and CDR2 YSLEER. Trimming cost V 0 bases and J 8 bases, with 16 bases left between them. This CDR3 is built from 15 residues. In nucleotides, the CDR3 is TGCGCCAGCAGCCAAGATGGAACACCCAGGGAGGGCTACACCTTC. Its protein is CASSQDGTPREGYTF.

About this clonotype itself: The junction departs from germline at one end; a sequencing error may be responsible. The rearrangement joins TRBV7-7 to TRBJ2-2; a weak D match, TRBD2 (6 bases). The CDR3 is 13 amino acids. The germline V gene encodes CDR1 SSHAT and CDR2 FNYEAQ (reference sequence). In DNA, the CDR3 is TGTGCTAGCAGCTCGAGCACCGGGACTGAGCTGTTTTTT. Amino acids: CASSSSTGTELFF.